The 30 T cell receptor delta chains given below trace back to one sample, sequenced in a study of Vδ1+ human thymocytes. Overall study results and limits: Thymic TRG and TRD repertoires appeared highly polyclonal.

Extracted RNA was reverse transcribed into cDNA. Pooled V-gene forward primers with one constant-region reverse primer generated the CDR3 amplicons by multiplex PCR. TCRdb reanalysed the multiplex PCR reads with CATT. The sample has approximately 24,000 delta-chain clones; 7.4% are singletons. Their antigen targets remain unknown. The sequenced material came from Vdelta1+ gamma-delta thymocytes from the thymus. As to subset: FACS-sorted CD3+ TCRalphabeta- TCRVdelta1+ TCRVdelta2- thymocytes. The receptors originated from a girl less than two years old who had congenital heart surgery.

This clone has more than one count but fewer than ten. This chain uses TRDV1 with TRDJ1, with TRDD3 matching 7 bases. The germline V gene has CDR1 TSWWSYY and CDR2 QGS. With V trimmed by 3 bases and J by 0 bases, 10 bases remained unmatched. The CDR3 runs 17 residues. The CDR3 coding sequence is TGTGCTCTTGGGGACCCCGGTACTGGGGTGTACACCGATAAACTCATCTTT. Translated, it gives CALGDPGTGVYTDKLIF.

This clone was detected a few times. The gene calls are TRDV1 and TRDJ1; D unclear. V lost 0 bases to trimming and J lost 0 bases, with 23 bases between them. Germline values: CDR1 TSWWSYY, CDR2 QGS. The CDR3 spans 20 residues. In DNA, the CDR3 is TGTGCTCTTGGGGAACTCTCCCCCGCCCTCCTGTCAGGGTACACCGATAAACTCATCTTT. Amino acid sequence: CALGELSPALLSGYTDKLIF.

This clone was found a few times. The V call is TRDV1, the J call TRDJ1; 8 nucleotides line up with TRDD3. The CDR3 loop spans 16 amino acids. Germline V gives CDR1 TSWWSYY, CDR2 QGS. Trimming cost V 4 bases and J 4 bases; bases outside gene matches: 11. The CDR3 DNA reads TGTGCTCTTGGGGGTACTGGGGGCCCCTACTTCGATAAACTCATCTTT. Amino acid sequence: CALGGTGGPYFDKLIF.

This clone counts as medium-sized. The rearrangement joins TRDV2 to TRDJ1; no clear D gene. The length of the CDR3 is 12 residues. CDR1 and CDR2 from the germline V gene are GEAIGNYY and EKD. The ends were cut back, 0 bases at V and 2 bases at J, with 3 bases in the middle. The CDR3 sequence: CACDTPTDKLIF. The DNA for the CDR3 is TGTGCCTGTGACACCCCAACCGATAAACTCATCTTT.

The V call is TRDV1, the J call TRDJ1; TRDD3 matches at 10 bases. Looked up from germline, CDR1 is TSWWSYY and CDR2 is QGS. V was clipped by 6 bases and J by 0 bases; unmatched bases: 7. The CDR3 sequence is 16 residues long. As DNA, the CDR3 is TGTGCTCTTGGCGCCCGTACTGGGGGATACACCGATAAACTCATCTTT. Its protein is CALGARTGGYTDKLIF.

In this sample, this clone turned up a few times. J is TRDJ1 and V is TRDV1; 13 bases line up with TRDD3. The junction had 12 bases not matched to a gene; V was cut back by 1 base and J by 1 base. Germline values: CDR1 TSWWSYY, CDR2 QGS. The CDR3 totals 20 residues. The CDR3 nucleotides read TGTGCTCTTGGGGAACGGTGTCTAGAACTGGGGGATACGTCCACCGATAAACTCATCTTT. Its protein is CALGERCLELGDTSTDKLIF.

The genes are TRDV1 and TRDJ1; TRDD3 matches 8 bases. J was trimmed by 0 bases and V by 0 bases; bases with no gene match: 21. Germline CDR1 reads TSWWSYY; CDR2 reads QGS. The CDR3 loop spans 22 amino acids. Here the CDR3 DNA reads TGTGCTCTTGGGGAACTGTCCCTACCGGGGGATAGGGCCAGTTTTTACACCGATAAACTCATCTTT. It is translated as CALGELSLPGDRASFYTDKLIF.

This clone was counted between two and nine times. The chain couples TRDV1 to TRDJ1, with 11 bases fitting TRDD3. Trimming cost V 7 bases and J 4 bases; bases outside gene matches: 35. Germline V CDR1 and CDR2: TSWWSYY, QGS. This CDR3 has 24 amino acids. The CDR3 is CALAMRSQFPTAPWGIRENDKLIF. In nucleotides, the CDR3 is TGTGCTCTTGCGATGCGGTCACAGTTTCCTACCGCTCCATGGGGGATACGGGAAAACGATAAACTCATCTTT.

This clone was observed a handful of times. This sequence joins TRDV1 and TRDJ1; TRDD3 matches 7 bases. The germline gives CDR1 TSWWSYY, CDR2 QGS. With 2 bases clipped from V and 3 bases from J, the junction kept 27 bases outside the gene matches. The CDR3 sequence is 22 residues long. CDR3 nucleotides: TGTGCTCTTGGGGAATGTTGTCACCCAATGCGGTACTGGGGAACCCCACCCGATAAACTCATCTTT. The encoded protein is CALGECCHPMRYWGTPPDKLIF.

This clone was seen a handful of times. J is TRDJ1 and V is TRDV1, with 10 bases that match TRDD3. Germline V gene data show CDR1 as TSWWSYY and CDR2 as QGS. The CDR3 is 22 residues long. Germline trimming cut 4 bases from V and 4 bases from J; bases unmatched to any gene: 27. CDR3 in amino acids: CALGANQVFWGIEVVRGDKLIF. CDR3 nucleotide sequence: TGTGCTCTTGGGGCGAACCAGGTCTTCTGGGGGATAGAGGTAGTGCGGGGCGATAAACTCATCTTT.

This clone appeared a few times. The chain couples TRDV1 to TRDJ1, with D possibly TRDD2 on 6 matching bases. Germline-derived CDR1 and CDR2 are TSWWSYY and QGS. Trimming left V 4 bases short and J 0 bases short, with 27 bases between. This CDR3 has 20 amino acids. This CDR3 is CALGGLPGISYCLYTDKLIF. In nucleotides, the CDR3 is TGTGCTCTTGGGGGCCTTCCGGGAATCTCGTACTGCTTGTACACCGATAAACTCATCTTT.

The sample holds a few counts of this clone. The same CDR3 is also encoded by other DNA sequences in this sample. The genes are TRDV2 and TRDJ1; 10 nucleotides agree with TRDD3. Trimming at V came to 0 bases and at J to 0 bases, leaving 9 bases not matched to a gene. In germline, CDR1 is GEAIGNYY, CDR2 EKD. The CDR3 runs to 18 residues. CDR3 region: CACDTVLGDALYTDKLIF. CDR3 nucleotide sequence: TGTGCCTGTGACACCGTACTGGGGGATGCCCTATACACCGATAAACTCATCTTT.

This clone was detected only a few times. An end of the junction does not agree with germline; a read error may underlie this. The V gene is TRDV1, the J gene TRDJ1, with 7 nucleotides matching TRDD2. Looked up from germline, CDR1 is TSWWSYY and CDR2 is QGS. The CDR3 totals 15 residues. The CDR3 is CALGDCILSYDKPIF. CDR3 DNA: TGTGCTCTTGGGGACTGTATTCTTTCCTACGATAAACCCATCTTT.

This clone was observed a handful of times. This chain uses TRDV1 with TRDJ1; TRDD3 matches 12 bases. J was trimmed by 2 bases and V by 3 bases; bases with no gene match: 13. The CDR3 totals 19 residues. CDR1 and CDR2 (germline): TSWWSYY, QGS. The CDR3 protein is CALGDPLASWGIRTDKLIF. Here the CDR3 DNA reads TGTGCTCTTGGGGATCCTTTGGCTAGCTGGGGGATACGGACCGATAAACTCATCTTT.

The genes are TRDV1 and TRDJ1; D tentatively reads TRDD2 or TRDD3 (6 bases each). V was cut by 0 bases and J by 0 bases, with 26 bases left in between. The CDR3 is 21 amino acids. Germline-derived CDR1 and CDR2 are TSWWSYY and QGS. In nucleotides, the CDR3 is TGTGCTCTTGGGGAACTGTCCCCGACGGGGGAAAGCCTTCCGTACACCGATAAACTCATCTTT. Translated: CALGELSPTGESLPYTDKLIF.

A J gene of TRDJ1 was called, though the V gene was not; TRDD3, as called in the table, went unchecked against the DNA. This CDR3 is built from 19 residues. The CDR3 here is CALGELVLRGDIPSDKLIF. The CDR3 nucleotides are TGTGCTCTTGGGGAACTCGTCCTACGAGGGGATATTCCATCCGATAAACTCATCTTT.

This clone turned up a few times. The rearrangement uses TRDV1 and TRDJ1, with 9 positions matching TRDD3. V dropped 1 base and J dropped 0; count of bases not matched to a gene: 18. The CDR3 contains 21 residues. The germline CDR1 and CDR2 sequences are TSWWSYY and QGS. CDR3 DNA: TGTGCTCTTGGGGAACCTGGAGACTGGGGGACCCCAAACCCGTACACCGATAAACTCATCTTT. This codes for CALGEPGDWGTPNPYTDKLIF.

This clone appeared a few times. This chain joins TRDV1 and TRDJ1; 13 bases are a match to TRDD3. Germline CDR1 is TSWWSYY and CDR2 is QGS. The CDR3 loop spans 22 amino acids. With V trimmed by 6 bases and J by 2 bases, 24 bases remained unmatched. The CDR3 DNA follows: TGTGCTCTTGGTGGACTACGTCCCAGGGATTACTGGGGGATACGGGGGACCGATAAACTCATCTTT. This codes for CALGGLRPRDYWGIRGTDKLIF.

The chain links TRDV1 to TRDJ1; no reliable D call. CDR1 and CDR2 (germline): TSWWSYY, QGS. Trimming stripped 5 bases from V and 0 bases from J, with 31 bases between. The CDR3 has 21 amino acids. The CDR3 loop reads CALGRAPKHREPVTYTDKLIF. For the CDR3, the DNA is TGTGCTCTTGGGCGCGCCCCTAAGCATAGGGAGCCAGTCACGTACACCGATAAACTCATCTTT.

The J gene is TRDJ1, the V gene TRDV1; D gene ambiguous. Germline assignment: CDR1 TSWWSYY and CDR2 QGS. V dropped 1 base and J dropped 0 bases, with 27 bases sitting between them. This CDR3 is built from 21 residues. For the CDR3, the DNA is TGTGCTCTTGGGGAACAAGGAACGAGTACTTTAAGGGTCAGGCACACCGATAAACTCATCTTT. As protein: CALGEQGTSTLRVRHTDKLIF.

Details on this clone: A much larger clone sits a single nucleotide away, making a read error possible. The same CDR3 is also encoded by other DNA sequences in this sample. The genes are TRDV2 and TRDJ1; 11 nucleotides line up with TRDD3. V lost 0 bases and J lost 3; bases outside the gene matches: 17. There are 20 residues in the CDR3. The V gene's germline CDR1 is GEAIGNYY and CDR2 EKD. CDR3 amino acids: CACDTSKFLCWGILADKLIF. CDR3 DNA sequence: TGTGCCTGTGACACCTCCAAATTCCTATGCTGGGGGATACTGGCCGATAAACTCATCTTT.

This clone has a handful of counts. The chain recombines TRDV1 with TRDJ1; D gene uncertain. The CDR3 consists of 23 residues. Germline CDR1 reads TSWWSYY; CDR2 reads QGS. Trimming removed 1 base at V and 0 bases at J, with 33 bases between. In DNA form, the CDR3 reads TGTGCTCTTGGGGAACGCATGTTCCAATACTCTATTCTGGTTGGGCGTTACACCGATAAACTCATCTTT. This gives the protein CALGERMFQYSILVGRYTDKLIF.

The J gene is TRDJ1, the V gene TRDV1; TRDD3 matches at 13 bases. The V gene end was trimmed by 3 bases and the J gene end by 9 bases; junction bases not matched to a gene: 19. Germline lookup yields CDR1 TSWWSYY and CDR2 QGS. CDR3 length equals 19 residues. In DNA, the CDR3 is TGTGCTCTTGGGGAGTATTCCTACCCGTCCACTGGGGGATACGCTCAACTCATCTTT. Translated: CALGEYSYPSTGGYAQLIF.

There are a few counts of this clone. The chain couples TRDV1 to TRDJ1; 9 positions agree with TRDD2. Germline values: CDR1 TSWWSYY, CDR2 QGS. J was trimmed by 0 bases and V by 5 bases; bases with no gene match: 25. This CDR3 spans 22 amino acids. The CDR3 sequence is CALGSHLPTAATPVGYTDKLIF. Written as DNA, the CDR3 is TGTGCTCTTGGGTCACACCTTCCTACGGCTGCCACACCCGTGGGATACACCGATAAACTCATCTTT.

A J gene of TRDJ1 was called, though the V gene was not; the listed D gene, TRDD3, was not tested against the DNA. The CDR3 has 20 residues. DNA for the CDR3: TGCGCTCTTGGGGAACTAGAATCCTACTTTACTGGGGGATTCGGTTTTCAGCTCATCTTT. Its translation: CALGELESYFTGGFGFQLIF.

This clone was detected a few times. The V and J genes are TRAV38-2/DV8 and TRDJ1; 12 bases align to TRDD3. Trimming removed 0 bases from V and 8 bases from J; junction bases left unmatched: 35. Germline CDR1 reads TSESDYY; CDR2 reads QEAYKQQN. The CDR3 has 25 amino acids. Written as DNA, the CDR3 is TGTGCTTATAGGAGCGCGCGGGGCCAACCTACAGGAGACTCCCCTAACTGGGGGATACCGTGCAAACTCATCTTT. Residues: CAYRSARGQPTGDSPNWGIPCKLIF.

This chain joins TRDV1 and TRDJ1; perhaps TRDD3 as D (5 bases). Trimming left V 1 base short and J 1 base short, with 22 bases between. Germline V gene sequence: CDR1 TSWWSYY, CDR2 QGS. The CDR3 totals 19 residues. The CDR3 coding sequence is TGTGCTCTTGGGGAACCCCAGGGAGACGATAGGGGAGGCACCGATAAACTCATCTTT. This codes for CALGEPQGDDRGGTDKLIF.

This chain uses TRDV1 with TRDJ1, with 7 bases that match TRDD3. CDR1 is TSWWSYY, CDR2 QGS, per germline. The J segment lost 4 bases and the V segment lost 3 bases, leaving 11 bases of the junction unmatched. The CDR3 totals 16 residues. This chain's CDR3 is CALGDPRGMGFDKLIF. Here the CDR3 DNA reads TGTGCTCTTGGGGACCCGCGGGGGATGGGATTCGATAAACTCATCTTT.

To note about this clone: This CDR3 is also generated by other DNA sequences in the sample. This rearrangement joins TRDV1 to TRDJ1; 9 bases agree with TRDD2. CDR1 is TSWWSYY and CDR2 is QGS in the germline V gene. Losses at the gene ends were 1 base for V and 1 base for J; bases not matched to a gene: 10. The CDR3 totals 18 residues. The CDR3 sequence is CALGEPLPTTNCTDKLIF. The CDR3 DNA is TGTGCTCTTGGGGAACCCCTTCCTACGACTAACTGCACCGATAAACTCATCTTT.

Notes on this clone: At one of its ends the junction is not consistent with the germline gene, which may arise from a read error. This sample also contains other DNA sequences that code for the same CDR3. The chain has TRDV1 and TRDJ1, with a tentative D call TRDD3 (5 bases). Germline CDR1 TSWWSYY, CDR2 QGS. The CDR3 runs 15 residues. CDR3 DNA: TGTGCTCTCGGGGAACTGGAGGATTACACCGATAAACTCATCTTT. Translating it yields CALGELEDYTDKLIF.